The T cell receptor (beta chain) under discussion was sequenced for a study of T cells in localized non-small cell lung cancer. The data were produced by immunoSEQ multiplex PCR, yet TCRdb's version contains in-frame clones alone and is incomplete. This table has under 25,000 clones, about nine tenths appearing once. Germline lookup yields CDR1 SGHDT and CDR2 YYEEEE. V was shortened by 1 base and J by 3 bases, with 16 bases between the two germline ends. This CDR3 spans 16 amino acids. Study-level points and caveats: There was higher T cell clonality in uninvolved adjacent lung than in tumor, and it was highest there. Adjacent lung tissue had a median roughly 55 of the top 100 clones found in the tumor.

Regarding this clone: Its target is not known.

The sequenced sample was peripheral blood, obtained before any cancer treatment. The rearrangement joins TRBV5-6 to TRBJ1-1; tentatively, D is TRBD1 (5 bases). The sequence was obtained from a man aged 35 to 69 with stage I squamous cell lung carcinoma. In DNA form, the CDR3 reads TGTGCCAGCAGCTTGACGACCCGGGGCCGAGACACTGAAGCTTTCTTT. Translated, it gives CASSLTTRGRDTEAFF.